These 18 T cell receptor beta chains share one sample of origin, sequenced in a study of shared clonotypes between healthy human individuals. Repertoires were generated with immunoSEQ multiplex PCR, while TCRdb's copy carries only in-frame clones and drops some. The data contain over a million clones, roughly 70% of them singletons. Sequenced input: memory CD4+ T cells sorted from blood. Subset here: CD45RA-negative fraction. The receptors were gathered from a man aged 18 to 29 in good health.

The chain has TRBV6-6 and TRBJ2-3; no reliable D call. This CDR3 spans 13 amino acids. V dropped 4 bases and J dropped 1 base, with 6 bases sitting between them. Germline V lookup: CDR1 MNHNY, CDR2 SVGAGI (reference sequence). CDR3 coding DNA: TGTGCCAGCAGTTCGTTGGGCACAGATACGCAGTATTTT. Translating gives CASSSLGTDTQYF.

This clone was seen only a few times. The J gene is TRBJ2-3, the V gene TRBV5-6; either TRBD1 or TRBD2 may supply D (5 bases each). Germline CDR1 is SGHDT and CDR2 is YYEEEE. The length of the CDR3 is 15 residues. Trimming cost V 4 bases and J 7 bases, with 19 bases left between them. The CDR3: CASSLPGTARNTQYF. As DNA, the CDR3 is TGTGCCAGCAGCCTACCTGGGACCGCAAGGAATACGCAGTATTTT.

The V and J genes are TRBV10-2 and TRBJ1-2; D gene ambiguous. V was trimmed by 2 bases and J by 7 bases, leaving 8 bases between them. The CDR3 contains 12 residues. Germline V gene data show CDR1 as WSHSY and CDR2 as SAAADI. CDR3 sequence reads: CASSEGTGGYTF. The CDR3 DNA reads TGCGCCAGCAGTGAGGGAACGGGTGGCTACACCTTC.

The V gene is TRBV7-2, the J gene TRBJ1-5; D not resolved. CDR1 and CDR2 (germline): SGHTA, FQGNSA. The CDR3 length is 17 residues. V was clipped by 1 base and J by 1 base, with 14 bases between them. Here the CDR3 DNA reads TGTGCCAGCAGCTTAGTGGCGGGGATGCGAAGCAATCAGCCCCAGCATTTT. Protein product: CASSLVAGMRSNQPQHF.

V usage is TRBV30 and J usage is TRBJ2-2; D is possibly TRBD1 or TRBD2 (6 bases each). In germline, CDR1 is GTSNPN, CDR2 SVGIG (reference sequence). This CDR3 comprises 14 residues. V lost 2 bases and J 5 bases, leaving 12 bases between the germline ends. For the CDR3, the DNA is TGTGCCTGGAGTCCCGGGGGCTGGACCGGGGAGCTGTTTTTT. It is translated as CAWSPGGWTGELFF.

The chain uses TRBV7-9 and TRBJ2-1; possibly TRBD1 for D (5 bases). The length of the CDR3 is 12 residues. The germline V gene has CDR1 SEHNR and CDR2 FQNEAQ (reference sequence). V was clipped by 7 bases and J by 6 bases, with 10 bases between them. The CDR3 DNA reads TGTGCCAGCAACTGGGGCGTCAATGAGCAGTTCTTC. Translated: CASNWGVNEQFF.

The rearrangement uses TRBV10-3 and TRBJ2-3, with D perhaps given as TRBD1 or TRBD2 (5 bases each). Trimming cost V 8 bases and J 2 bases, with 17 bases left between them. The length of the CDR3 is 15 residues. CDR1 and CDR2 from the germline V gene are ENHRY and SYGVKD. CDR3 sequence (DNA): TGTGCCATCGGAAGTGAGAGGGGTTACACAGATACGCAGTATTTT. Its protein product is CAIGSERGYTDTQYF.

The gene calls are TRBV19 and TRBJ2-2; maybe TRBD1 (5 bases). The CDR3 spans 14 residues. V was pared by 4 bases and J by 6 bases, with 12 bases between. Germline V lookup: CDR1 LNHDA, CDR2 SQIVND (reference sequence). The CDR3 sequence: CASSKVAGSGELFF. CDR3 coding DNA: TGTGCCAGTAGTAAGGTAGCAGGGTCCGGGGAGCTGTTTTTT.

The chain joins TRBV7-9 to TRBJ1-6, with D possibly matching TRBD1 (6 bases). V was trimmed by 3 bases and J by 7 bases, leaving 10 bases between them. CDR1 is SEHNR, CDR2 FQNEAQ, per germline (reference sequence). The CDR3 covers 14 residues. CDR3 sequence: CASSFAQGNSPLHF. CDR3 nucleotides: TGTGCCAGCAGCTTCGCACAGGGAAATTCACCCCTCCACTTT.

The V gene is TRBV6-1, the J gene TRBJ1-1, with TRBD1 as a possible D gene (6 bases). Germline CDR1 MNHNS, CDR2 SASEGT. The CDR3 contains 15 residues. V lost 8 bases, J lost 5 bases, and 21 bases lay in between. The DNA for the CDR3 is TGTGCCAGCGGGGTTGTAAGTTACGGGACAACTGAAGCTTTCTTT. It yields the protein CASGVVSYGTTEAFF.

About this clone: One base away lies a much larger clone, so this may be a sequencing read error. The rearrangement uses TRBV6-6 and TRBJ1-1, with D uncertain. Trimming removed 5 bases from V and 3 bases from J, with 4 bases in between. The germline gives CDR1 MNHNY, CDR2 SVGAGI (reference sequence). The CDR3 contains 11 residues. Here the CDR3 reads CASSRDTEAFF. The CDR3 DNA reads TGTGCCAGCAGTCGGGACACTGAAGCTTTCTTT.

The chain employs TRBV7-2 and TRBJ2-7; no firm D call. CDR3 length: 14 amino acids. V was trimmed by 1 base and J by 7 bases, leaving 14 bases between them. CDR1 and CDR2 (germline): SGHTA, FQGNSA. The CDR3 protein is CASSLEPGSREQYF. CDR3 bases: TGTGCCAGCAGCTTAGAGCCCGGGTCCAGGGAGCAGTACTTC.

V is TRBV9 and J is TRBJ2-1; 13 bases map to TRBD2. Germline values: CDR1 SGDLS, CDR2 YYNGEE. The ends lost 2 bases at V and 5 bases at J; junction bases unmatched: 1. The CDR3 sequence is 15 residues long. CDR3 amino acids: CASSVGTSGNNEQFF. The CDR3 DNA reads TGTGCCAGCAGCGTCGGGACTAGCGGGAACAATGAGCAGTTCTTC.

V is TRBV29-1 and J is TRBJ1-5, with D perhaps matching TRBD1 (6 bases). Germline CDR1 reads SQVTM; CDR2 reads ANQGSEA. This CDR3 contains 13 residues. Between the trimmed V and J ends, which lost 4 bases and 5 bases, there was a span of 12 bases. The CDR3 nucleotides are TGCAGCGTTGGAACAGGGTCCCATCAGCCCCAGCATTTT. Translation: CSVGTGSHQPQHF.

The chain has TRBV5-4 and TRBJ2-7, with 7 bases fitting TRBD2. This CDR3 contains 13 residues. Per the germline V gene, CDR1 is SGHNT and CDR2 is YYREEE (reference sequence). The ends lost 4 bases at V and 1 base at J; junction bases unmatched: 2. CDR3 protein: CASSAGLSYEQYF. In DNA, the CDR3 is TGTGCCAGCAGCGCGGGACTATCCTACGAGCAGTACTTC.

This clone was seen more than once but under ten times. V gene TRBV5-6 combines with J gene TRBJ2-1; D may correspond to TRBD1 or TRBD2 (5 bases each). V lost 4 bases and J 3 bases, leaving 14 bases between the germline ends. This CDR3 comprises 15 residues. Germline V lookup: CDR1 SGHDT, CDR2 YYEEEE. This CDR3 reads CASSPGGGRYNEQFF. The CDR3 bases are TGTGCCAGCAGCCCAGGTGGGGGTCGCTACAATGAGCAGTTCTTC.

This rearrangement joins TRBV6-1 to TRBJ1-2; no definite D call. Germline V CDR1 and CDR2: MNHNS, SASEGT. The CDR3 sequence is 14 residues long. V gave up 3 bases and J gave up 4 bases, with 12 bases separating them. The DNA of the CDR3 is TGTGCCAGCAGTGACCCTGGTACCCGCTATGGCTACACCTTC. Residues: CASSDPGTRYGYTF.

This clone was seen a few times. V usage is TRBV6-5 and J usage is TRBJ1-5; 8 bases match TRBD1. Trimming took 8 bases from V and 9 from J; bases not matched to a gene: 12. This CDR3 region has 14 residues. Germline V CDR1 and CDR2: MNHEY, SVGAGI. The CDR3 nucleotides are TGTGCCAGCGGCCAAGGACAGGGATGGAGGCCCCAGCATTTT. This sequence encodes CASGQGQGWRPQHF.